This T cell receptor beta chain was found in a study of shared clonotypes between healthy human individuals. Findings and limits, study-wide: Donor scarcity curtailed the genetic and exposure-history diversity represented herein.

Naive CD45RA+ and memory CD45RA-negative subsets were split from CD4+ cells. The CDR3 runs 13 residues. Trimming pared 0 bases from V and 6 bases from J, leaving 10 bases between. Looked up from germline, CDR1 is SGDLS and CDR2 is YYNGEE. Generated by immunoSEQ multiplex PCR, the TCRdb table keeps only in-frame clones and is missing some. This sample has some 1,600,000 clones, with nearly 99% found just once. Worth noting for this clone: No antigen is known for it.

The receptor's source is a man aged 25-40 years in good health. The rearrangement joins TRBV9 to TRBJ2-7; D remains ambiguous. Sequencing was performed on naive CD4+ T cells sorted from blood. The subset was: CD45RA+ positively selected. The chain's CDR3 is CASSVVPKSEQYF. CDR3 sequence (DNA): TGTGCCAGCAGCGTAGTACCGAAATCCGAGCAGTACTTC.